Each of the 21 T cell receptor beta chains below was sequenced from the same sample in a study of T cells after yellow fever vaccination. TCRdb itself ran the 5' RACE reads through MiXCR, one entry per CDR3 protein. Of about 430,000 distinct CDR3 sequences in the sample, around 20% were seen once. The source material was PBMCs, sampled before the yellow fever booster vaccination. Receptors originate from a man aged 18 to 30 who received the YFV17D yellow fever vaccine.

This clonotype showed up just a few times. The chain joins TRBV20-1 to TRBJ2-2, with 12 bases that match TRBD1. Germline V gives CDR1 DFQATT, CDR2 SNEGSKA (reference sequence). Trimming at V came to 5 bases and at J to 6 bases, leaving 16 bases not matched to a gene. This CDR3 region has 18 residues. The CDR3 bases are TGCAGTGCTCCGGGAGGGACAGGGGGCCCAAGCACCGCCGGGGAGCTGTTTTTT. Its translation: CSAPGGTGGPSTAGELFF.

The chain is built from TRBV20-1 and TRBJ2-4, with 11 bases lining up with TRBD1. V shed 6 bases and J 7 bases; nucleotides not matched to a gene: 5. Germline CDR1 DFQATT, CDR2 SNEGSKA (reference sequence). The CDR3 consists of 13 residues. As DNA, the CDR3 is TGCAGTGCCGGCCGGGACAGGGGGAACATTCAGTACTTC. This codes for CSAGRDRGNIQYF.

The chain combines TRBV7-8 with TRBJ2-5; TRBD2 matches at 9 bases. Unmatched junction bases numbered 8, after V lost 5 bases and J lost 7 bases. The CDR3 runs 14 residues. Per germline, CDR1 SGHVS and CDR2 FQNEAQ. The CDR3 region has the DNA TGTGCCAGCAGCCCCTTAGCGGGGGCTCGGACCCAGTACTTC. Translated, it gives CASSPLAGARTQYF.

V usage is TRBV10-3 and J usage is TRBJ2-2, with a tentative D call TRBD1 (5 bases). V shed 0 bases and J shed 1 base, with 9 bases lying between them. The CDR3 loop spans 16 amino acids. Germline V gives CDR1 ENHRY, CDR2 SYGVKD. This CDR3 reads CAISESSRGNTGELFF. The CDR3 bases are TGTGCCATCAGTGAGTCGAGTAGGGGGAACACCGGGGAGCTGTTTTTT.

This clonotype was counted once. The rearrangement joins TRBV6-4 to TRBJ2-2; D perhaps matches TRBD2 (6 bases). The germline V and J ends were trimmed by 2 bases and 2 bases, with 12 bases remaining between them. The CDR3 runs 16 residues. Per the germline V gene, CDR1 is MRHNA and CDR2 is SNTAGT. The CDR3 nucleotides read TGTGCCAGCAGTGACCTCCGGGAGACAAACACCGGGGAGCTGTTTTTT. This gives the protein CASSDLRETNTGELFF.

In its sample, this clonotype was seen a few times. V and J are TRBV6-1 and TRBJ2-7; D is ambiguous. The V gene lost 7 bases and the J gene lost 4 bases, with 14 bases spanning the gap. The length of the CDR3 is 13 residues. Looked up from germline, CDR1 is MNHNS and CDR2 is SASEGT. The CDR3 here is CASTTRARYEQYF. The CDR3, as DNA: TGTGCCAGCACCACAAGGGCACGTTACGAGCAGTACTTC.

This clonotype has more than one count but fewer than ten. The CDR3 nucleotides are TGTGCCAGCACCCGACAGGTTATGAACACTGAAGCTTTCTTT. Encoded protein: CASTRQVMNTEAFF. This chain joins TRBV12-3 or TRBV12-4 and TRBJ1-1, with D perhaps TRBD1 (6 bases). There are 14 residues in the CDR3. V lost 7 bases and J 0 bases, leaving 12 bases between the germline ends.

The chain employs TRBV3-1 and TRBJ2-2; a weak D match, TRBD2 (5 bases). The germline gives CDR1 LGHDT, CDR2 YNNKEL (reference sequence). V shed 5 bases and J shed 5 bases, with 9 bases lying between them. The CDR3 covers 13 residues. CDR3 sequence (DNA): TGTGCCAGCAGCGGAGGAACGACCGGGGAGCTGTTTTTT. Protein sequence: CASSGGTTGELFF.

This sequence joins TRBV12-3 or TRBV12-4 and TRBJ1-3; D perhaps matches TRBD1 (5 bases). The CDR3 loop spans 15 amino acids. The germline V and J ends were trimmed by 3 bases and 3 bases, with 12 bases remaining between them. The CDR3 loop is CASSFGAEGGNTIYF. CDR3 nucleotides: TGTGCCAGCAGTTTTGGGGCAGAAGGTGGAAACACCATATATTTT.

Only a few counts were recorded for this clonotype. The rearrangement links TRBV29-1 to TRBJ2-5, with D possibly TRBD2 on 6 matching bases. The V gene's germline CDR1 is SQVTM and CDR2 ANQGSEA. V was clipped by 7 bases and J by 2 bases, with 14 bases between them. CDR3 length: 13 amino acids. CDR3 coding DNA: TGCAGCGCTCACCGGGGGTTGCAAGAGACCCAGTACTTC. It encodes CSAHRGLQETQYF.

This clonotype was counted only a few times. This chain connects TRBV28 to TRBJ2-4; maybe TRBD1 (5 bases). Trimming left V 8 bases short and J 0 bases short, with 23 bases between. This CDR3 comprises 18 residues. CDR1 is MDHEN, CDR2 SYDVKM, per germline. CDR3 nucleotides: TGTGCCAGCTCAACCCCCGCAGTGGACATTCTAGCCAAAAACATTCAGTACTTC. Its translation is CASSTPAVDILAKNIQYF.

This chain joins TRBV5-8 and TRBJ1-5; D is possibly TRBD1 (5 bases). Trimming removed 3 bases at V and 2 bases at J, with 9 bases between. There are 14 residues in the CDR3. Germline lookup yields CDR1 SGHTS and CDR2 YDEGEE. CDR3 in DNA: TGTGCCAGCAGCTGGGGGGTGGGCAATCAGCCCCAGCATTTT. Translating it yields CASSWGVGNQPQHF.

The chain has TRBV7-2 and TRBJ2-3; 9 bases line up with TRBD2. The CDR3 is 16 residues long. J was trimmed by 5 bases and V by 8 bases; bases with no gene match: 14. The germline CDR1 and CDR2 sequences are SGHTA and FQGNSA. CDR3 DNA sequence: TGTGCCAGCTCCTTCCGGGGTGCGGGGGGGGTAGATACGCAGTATTTT. It encodes CASSFRGAGGVDTQYF.

This clonotype showed up just a few times. V gene TRBV9 combines with J gene TRBJ2-5, with TRBD2 matching 8 bases. Trimming cost V 0 bases and J 5 bases; bases outside gene matches: 3. The CDR3 runs to 14 residues. Germline-derived CDR1 and CDR2 are SGDLS and YYNGEE. CDR3 sequence reads: CASSVESGGETQYF. As DNA, the CDR3 is TGTGCCAGCAGCGTAGAAAGCGGGGGCGAGACCCAGTACTTC. Full variable domain (remainder filled in from reference TRBV9 and TRBJ2-5): DSGVTQTPKHLITATGQRVTLRCSPRSGDLSVYWYQQSLDQGLQFLIQYYNGEERAKGNILERFSAQQFPDLHSELNLSSLELGDSALYFCASSVESGGETQYFGPGTRLLVL.

The chain links TRBV27 to TRBJ1-1; D is possibly TRBD1 (6 bases). Trimming left V 5 bases short and J 4 bases short, with 20 bases between. CDR1 is MNHEY and CDR2 is SMNVEV in the germline V gene (reference sequence). The CDR3 is made up of 16 amino acids. The CDR3 DNA follows: TGTGCCAGCAGTCCCTCGGTTAGGGGGAGGACCACTGAAGCTTTCTTT. Translation: CASSPSVRGRTTEAFF.

V gene TRBV12-3 or TRBV12-4 combines with J gene TRBJ2-7; D is possibly TRBD1 or TRBD2 (6 bases each). This CDR3 comprises 15 residues. Trimming removed 4 bases from V and 2 bases from J, with 15 bases in between. CDR3 nucleotides: TGTGCCAGCAGTTGGGGGGAGGACAGAACCTACGAGCAGTACTTC. The encoded protein is CASSWGEDRTYEQYF.

This clonotype was seen repeatedly, ten times or more. The J gene is TRBJ1-5, the V gene TRBV12-3 or TRBV12-4; no definite D call. The V and J ends lost 4 bases and 6 bases respectively, with 7 bases between them. The CDR3 consists of 12 residues. In DNA form, the CDR3 reads TGTGCCAGCAGTTGGTACCCTCAGCCCCAGCATTTT. Translated: CASSWYPQPQHF.

The chain employs TRBV29-1 and TRBJ1-2, with D unclear. V lost 4 bases and J 2 bases, leaving 14 bases between the germline ends. The CDR3 consists of 14 residues. CDR1 and CDR2 (germline): SQVTM, ANQGSEA. This chain's CDR3 is CSVAPPGTNYGYTF. The DNA of the CDR3 is TGCAGCGTTGCGCCCCCTGGCACGAACTATGGCTACACCTTC. Variable domain in full (rest from reference TRBV29-1 and TRBJ1-2): SAVISQKPSRDICQRGTSLTIQCQVDSQVTMMFWYRQQPGQSLTLIATANQGSEATYESGFVIDKFPISRPNLTFSTLTVSNMSPEDSSIYLCSVAPPGTNYGYTFGSGTRLTVV.

The table lists this clonotype with a few counts. The chain carries TRBV12-3 or TRBV12-4 and TRBJ2-2; 9 bases are shared with TRBD1. The trim removed 7 bases at V and 4 bases at J, leaving 13 bases unmatched. This CDR3 is built from 17 residues. In DNA form, the CDR3 reads TGTGCCAGCATCTCCCCTCGGGACAGGGTGCTCACCGGGGAGCTGTTTTTT. Protein: CASISPRDRVLTGELFF.

The genes are TRBV3-1 and TRBJ1-1, with D uncertain. Trimming took 4 bases from V and 7 from J, leaving 13 bases between them. This CDR3 has 13 amino acids. Germline assignment: CDR1 LGHDT and CDR2 YNNKEL (reference sequence). CDR3 region: CASSPVKGSEAFF. CDR3 DNA: TGTGCCAGCAGCCCCGTGAAGGGTAGTGAAGCTTTCTTT.

This clonotype was observed once. This chain connects TRBV11-2 to TRBJ2-3; 12 bases map to TRBD2. The CDR3 consists of 18 residues. Germline assignment: CDR1 SGHAT and CDR2 FQNNGV. V dropped 5 bases and J dropped 5; count of bases not matched to a gene: 14. Here the CDR3 reads CASSNLLAGGTFVDTQYF. DNA of the CDR3: TGTGCCAGCAGCAACCTACTAGCGGGGGGCACATTCGTAGATACGCAGTATTTT.